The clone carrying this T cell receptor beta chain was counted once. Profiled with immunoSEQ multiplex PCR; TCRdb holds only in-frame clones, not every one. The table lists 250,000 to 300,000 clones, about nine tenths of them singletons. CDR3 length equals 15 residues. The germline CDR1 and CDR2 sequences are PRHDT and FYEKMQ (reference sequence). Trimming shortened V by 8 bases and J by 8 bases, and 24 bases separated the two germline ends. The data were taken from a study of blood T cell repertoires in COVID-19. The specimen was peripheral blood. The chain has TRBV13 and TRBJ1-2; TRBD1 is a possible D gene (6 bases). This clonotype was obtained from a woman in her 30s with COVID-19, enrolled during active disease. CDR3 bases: TGTGCCAGCCAACAGGGTGGATTCCCCTCGGGGGGCTACACCTTC. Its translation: CASQQGGFPSGGYTF.